This T cell receptor (beta chain) is drawn from a study of tumor-infiltrating lymphocytes in primary liver carcinoma. The overall study: The patients presented with primary liver carcinoma, which was managed through surgical resection. Each sample had roughly 3.5 to 8 million productive TCRbeta reads regardless of tissue type.

Unsorted whole blood supplied the blood RNA, and germline DNA was isolated too. Prior to the surgical procedure, about 4 milliliters of peripheral blood were collected. Between the trimmed V and J ends, which lost 4 bases and 0 bases, there was a span of 10 bases. CDR1 and CDR2 (germline): MNHEY, SVGAGI. The CDR3 is made up of 15 amino acids. Total RNA (approximately 450 ng) served as template for TCR beta cDNA synthesis primed by a constant-region primer. Each TCR beta library was derived from three nested multiplex PCR rounds that employed slightly modified ARM-PCR. Both of the initial two PCR rounds ran for approximately 11 cycles and employed TRBV1-TRBV30 forward primers alongside a C-beta reverse primer. TCRdb used MiXCR to reprocess the multiplex PCR reads, holding one entry per CDR3 protein. Here the sample spans hundreds of thousands of distinct CDR3 sequences, roughly three fifths being singletons.

The chain joins TRBV6-5 to TRBJ2-1; no reliable D call. The sequence was collected from a woman in her thirties with primary liver carcinoma and hepatitis B virus infection. Sequencing used peripheral blood. The CDR3 region has the DNA TGTGCCAGCAGTTCTGACAAGAGCTCCTACAATGAGCAGTTCTTC. Protein: CASSSDKSSYNEQFF.